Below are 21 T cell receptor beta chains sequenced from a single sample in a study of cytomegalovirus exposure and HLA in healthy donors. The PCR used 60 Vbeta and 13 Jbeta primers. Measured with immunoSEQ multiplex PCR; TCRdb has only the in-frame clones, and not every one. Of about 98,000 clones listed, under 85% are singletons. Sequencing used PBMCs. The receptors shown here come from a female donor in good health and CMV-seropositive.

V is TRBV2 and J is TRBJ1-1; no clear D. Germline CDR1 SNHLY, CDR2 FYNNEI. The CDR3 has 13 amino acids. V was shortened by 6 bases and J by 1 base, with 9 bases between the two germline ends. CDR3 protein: CASRYDKNTEAFF. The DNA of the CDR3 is TGTGCCAGCAGGTACGACAAGAACACTGAAGCTTTCTTT.

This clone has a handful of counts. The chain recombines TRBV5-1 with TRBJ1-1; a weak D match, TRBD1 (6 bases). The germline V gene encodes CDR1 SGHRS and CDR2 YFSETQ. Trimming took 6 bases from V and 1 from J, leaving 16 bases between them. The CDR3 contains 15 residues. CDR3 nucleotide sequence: TGCGCCAGCAACCAACAGGGTCTAGAGAACACTGAAGCTTTCTTT. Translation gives CASNQQGLENTEAFF.

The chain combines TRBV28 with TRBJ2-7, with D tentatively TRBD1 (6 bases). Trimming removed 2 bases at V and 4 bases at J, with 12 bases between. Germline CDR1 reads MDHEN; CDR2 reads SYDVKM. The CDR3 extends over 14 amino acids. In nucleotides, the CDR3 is TGTGCCAGCAGTTTAGCCACAGGGAGATACGAGCAGTACTTC. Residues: CASSLATGRYEQYF.

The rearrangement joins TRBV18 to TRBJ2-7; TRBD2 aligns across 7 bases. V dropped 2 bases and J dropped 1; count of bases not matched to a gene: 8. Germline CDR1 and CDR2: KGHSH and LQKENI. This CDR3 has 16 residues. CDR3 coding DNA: TGTGCCAGCTCACCAAAGATTAGCGGGTCTTCCTACGAGCAGTACTTC. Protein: CASSPKISGSSYEQYF.

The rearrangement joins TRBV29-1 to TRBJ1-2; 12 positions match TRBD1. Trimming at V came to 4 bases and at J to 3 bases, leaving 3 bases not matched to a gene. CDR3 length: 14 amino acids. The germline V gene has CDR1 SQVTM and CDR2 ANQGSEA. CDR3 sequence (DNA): TGCAGCGTTGCAGGGACAGGGGGCGACTATGGCTACACCTTC. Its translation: CSVAGTGGDYGYTF. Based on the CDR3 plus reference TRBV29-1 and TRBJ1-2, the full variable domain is SAVISQKPSRDICQRGTSLTIQCQVDSQVTMMFWYRQQPGQSLTLIATANQGSEATYESGFVIDKFPISRPNLTFSTLTVSNMSPEDSSIYLCSVAGTGGDYGYTFGSGTRLTVV.

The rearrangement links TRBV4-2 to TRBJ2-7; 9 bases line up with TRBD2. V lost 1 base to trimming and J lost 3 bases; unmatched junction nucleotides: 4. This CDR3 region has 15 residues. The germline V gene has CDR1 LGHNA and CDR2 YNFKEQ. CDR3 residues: CASSQGGGAYYEQYF. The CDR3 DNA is TGTGCCAGCAGCCAAGGCGGGGGGGCCTACTACGAGCAGTACTTC.

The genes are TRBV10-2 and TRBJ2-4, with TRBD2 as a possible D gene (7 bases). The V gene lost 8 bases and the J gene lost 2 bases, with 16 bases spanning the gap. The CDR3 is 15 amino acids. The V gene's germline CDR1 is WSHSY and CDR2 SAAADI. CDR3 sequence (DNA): TGCGCCAGCGGAGGGGGGGTTTATCCCAAAAACATTCAGTACTTC. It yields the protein CASGGGVYPKNIQYF.

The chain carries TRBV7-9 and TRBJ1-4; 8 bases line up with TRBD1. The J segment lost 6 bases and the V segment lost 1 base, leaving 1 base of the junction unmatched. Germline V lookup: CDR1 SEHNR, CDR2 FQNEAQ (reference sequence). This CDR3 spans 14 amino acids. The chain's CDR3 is CASSLDRGDEKLFF. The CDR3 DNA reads TGTGCCAGCAGCTTAGACAGGGGGGATGAAAAACTGTTTTTT.

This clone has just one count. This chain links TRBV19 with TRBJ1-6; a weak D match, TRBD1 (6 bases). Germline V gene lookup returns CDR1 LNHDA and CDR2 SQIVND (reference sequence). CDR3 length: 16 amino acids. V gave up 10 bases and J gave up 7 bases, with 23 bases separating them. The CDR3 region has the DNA TGTGCCACCGGACTGGGGGGGCGCAGTGGGAATTCACCCCTCCACTTT. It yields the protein CATGLGGRSGNSPLHF. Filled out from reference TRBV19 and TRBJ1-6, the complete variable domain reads DGGITQSPKYLFRKEGQNVTLSCEQNLNHDAMYWYRQDPGQGLRLIYYSQIVNDFQKGDIAEGYSVSREKKESFPLTVTSAQKNPTAFYLCATGLGGRSGNSPLHFGNGTRLTVT.

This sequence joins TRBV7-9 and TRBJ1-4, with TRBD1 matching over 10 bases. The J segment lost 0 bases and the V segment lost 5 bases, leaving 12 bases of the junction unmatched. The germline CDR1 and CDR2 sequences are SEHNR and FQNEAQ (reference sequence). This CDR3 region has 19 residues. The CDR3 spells CASSLDPGTGEPTNEKLFF. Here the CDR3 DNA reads TGTGCCAGCAGCCTCGACCCCGGGACAGGGGAGCCAACTAATGAAAAACTGTTTTTT.

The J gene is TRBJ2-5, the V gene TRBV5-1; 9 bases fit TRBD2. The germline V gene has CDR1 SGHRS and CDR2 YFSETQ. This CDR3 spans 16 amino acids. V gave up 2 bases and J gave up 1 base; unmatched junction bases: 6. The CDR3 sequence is CASSLRLAGFQETQYF. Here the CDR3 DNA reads TGCGCCAGCAGCTTAAGGCTAGCGGGATTCCAAGAGACCCAGTACTTC.

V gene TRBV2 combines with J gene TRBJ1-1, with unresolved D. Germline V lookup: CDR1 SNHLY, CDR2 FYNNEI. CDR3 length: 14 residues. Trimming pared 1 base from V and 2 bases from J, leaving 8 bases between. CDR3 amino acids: CASSEDRHNTEAFF. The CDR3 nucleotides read TGTGCCAGCAGTGAAGATCGACACAACACTGAAGCTTTCTTT.

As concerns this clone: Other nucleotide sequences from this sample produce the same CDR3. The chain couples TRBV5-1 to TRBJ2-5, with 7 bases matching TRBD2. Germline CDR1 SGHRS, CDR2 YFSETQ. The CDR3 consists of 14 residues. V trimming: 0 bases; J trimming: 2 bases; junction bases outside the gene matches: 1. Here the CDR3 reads CASSLVGGQETQYF. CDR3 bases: TGCGCCAGCAGCTTGGTCGGGGGGCAAGAGACCCAGTACTTC.

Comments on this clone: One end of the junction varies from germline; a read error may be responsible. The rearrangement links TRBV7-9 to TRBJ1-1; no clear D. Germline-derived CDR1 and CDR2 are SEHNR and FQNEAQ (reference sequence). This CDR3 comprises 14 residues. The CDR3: CSSSSGGGVTEAFF. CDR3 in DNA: TGTTCCAGCAGCTCCGGTGGCGGGGTCACTGAAGCTTTCTTT.

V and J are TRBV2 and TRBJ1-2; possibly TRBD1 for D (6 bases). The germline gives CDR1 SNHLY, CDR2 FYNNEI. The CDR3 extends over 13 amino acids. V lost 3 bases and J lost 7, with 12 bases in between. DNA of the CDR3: TGTGCCAGCAGTGAGGGGGCGGTCGGTGGCTACACCTTC. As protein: CASSEGAVGGYTF.

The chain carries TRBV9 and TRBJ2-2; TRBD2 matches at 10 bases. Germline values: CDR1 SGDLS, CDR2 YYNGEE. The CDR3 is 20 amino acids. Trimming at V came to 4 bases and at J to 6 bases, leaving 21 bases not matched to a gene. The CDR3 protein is CASSLRGLAGVETSPGELFF. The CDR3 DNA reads TGTGCCAGCAGCCTCCGGGGGCTAGCGGGAGTCGAGACCTCGCCCGGGGAGCTGTTTTTT.

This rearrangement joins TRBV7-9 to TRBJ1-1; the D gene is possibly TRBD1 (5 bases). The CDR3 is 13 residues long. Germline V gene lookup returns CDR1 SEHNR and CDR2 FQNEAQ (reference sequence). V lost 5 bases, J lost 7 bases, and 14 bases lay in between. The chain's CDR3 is CASSGGLGLEAFF. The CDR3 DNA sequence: TGTGCCAGCAGCGGGGGACTCGGCCTTGAAGCTTTCTTT.

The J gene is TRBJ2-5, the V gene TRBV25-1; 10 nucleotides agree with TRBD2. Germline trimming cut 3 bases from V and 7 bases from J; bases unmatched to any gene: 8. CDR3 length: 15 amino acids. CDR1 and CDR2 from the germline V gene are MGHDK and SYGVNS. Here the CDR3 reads CASSELAGDIGTQYF. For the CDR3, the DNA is TGTGCCAGCAGTGAGCTAGCGGGGGATATAGGGACCCAGTACTTC.

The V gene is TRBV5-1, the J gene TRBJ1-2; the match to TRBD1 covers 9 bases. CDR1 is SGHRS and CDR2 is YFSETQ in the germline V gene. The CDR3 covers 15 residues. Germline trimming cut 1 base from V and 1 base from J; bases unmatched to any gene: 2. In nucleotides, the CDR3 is TGCGCCAGCAGCTTGCGGACAGGGGATAACTATGGCTACACCTTC. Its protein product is CASSLRTGDNYGYTF.

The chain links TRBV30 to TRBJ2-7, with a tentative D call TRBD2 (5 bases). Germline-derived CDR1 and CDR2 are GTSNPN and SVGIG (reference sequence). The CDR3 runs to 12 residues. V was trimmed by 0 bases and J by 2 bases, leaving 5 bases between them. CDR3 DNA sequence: TGTGCCTGGAGTGTACTAGCCTACGAGCAGTACTTC. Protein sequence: CAWSVLAYEQYF.

CDR3 sequence: CASSSGTGPAIYGYTF. The CDR3 DNA sequence: TGCGCCAGCAGCTCAGGGACAGGCCCCGCCATCTATGGCTACACCTTC. The chain couples TRBV5-1 to TRBJ1-2; TRBD1 matches 8 bases. V trimming: 3 bases; J trimming: 4 bases; junction bases outside the gene matches: 11. The CDR3 loop spans 16 amino acids. CDR1 SGHRS and CDR2 YFSETQ come from the germline V gene.